The clone carrying this TCR beta chain was seen a handful of times. This sample was taken from a study of T cells after yellow fever vaccination. TCRdb reprocessed the 5' RACE reads with MiXCR, giving one entry per CDR3 protein. The sample shows hundreds of thousands of distinct CDR3 sequences, less than 20% of them seen only once. Sample: PBMCs, taken 5 to 6 days after the first yellow fever vaccination. The receptor was derived from a man between 18 and 29 years old who received the YFV17D yellow fever vaccine.

CDR3 bases: TGTGCCAGCAGCTTAGTTGGTGGCGGGGGACCCTACAATGAGCAGTTCTTC. Its protein is CASSLVGGGGPYNEQFF. J is TRBJ2-1 and V is TRBV7-9; 7 bases agree with TRBD2. CDR1 and CDR2 from the germline V gene are SEHNR and FQNEAQ (reference sequence). The CDR3 runs 17 residues. The J segment lost 2 bases and the V segment lost 1 base, leaving 8 bases of the junction unmatched.